One sample yielded the 11 T cell receptor beta chains listed below, sequenced in a study of beta chain features in type 1 diabetes. Their target antigens are unknown. Study-level points and caveats: Type 1 diabetes patients had moderately but significantly shorter TCRB CDR3s in all four CD4+ subsets.

Of the isolated RNA, all was reverse transcribed, and so the sequenced material was expressed TCRB transcripts. Generated by immunoSEQ multiplex PCR, the TCRdb table keeps only in-frame clones and is missing some. The sample has 95,000 to 150,000 clones; about 16% are singletons. Material for sequencing was central memory CD4+ T cells from blood. These receptors were obtained from a man aged 30 to 39 with type 1 diabetes.

This clone came up many times. The chain uses TRBV28 and TRBJ2-1; D remains unclear. The CDR3 is 11 amino acids. The germline V and J ends were trimmed by 2 bases and 6 bases, with 2 bases remaining between them. Per germline, CDR1 MDHEN and CDR2 SYDVKM. This CDR3 reads CASSLINEQFF. As DNA, the CDR3 is TGTGCCAGCAGTTTAATCAATGAGCAGTTCTTC.

This clone was detected ten times or more. The chain carries TRBV30 and TRBJ1-2; D is undetermined. CDR1 and CDR2 from the germline V gene are GTSNPN and SVGIG (reference sequence). V shed 8 bases and J shed 1 base, with 8 bases lying between them. The CDR3 runs 11 residues. Here the CDR3 DNA reads TGTGCCCGATCCTTTAACTATGGCTACACCTTC. Its translation: CARSFNYGYTF.

This chain uses TRBV9 with TRBJ2-5; D may be TRBD2 (6 bases). The length of the CDR3 is 16 residues. With 3 bases removed from V and 1 base from J, the gap between germline ends came to 16 bases. CDR1 and CDR2 (germline): SGDLS, YYNGEE. The CDR3: CASSAHRGTAQETQYF. The CDR3 coding sequence is TGTGCCAGCAGCGCGCACCGGGGGACCGCCCAAGAGACCCAGTACTTC.

This chain joins TRBV5-1 and TRBJ2-1; tentatively, D is TRBD1 (6 bases). This CDR3 is 15 amino acids long. Germline-derived CDR1 and CDR2 are SGHRS and YFSETQ. V lost 0 bases and J lost 2, with 9 bases in between. DNA for the CDR3: TGCGCCAGCAGCTTGGCGGACAGAACCTACAATGAGCAGTTCTTC. Its protein product is CASSLADRTYNEQFF.

The V gene is TRBV29-1, the J gene TRBJ2-7; tentative D call: TRBD1 (7 bases). The CDR3 is made up of 14 amino acids. The germline V and J ends were trimmed by 1 base and 7 bases, with 17 bases remaining between them. The germline V gene has CDR1 SQVTM and CDR2 ANQGSEA. The CDR3 here is CSVEVPRGRREQYF. CDR3 nucleotide sequence: TGCAGCGTTGAAGTACCCAGGGGGAGGAGAGAGCAGTACTTC.

The rearrangement links TRBV4-2 to TRBJ2-7; TRBD2 matches at 9 bases. The CDR3 runs to 15 residues. V shed 0 bases, J shed 3 bases, and the junction held 3 bases outside the gene matches. Germline assignment: CDR1 LGHNA and CDR2 YNFKEQ. In DNA, the CDR3 is TGTGCCAGCAGCCAAGATCTAGCGGGGATCTACGAGCAGTACTTC. Amino acid sequence: CASSQDLAGIYEQYF.

The V and J genes are TRBV4-2 and TRBJ2-1, with 9 bases identical to TRBD2. Trimming removed 2 bases from V and 2 bases from J; junction bases left unmatched: 7. The germline V gene has CDR1 LGHNA and CDR2 YNFKEQ. This CDR3 spans 17 amino acids. The CDR3: CASSQSSSGETYNEQFF. The CDR3 DNA follows: TGTGCCAGCAGCCAATCCTCTAGCGGGGAAACCTACAATGAGCAGTTCTTC.

This clone has ten or more counts. The chain recombines TRBV5-4 with TRBJ2-7; no clear D. V was shortened by 0 bases and J by 0 bases, with 16 bases between the two germline ends. This CDR3 region has 17 residues. The germline CDR1 and CDR2 sequences are SGHNT and YYREEE (reference sequence). CDR3 amino acids: CASSLVLDAKGSYEQYF. The CDR3 coding sequence is TGTGCCAGCAGCTTGGTACTGGACGCAAAGGGCTCCTACGAGCAGTACTTC.

This clone showed up just a few times. The V and J genes are TRBV9 and TRBJ1-6, with D maybe TRBD1 (6 bases). This CDR3 region has 13 residues. Looked up from germline, CDR1 is SGDLS and CDR2 is YYNGEE. V lost 3 bases, J lost 7 bases, and 8 bases lay in between. For the CDR3, the DNA is TGTGCCAGCAGCGACGGACAGAATTCACCCCTCCACTTT. Protein product: CASSDGQNSPLHF.

V gene TRBV2 combines with J gene TRBJ2-4; D uncertain. The CDR3 runs to 16 residues. Trimming took off 4 bases at V and 2 bases at J, with 15 bases between the two ends. CDR1 and CDR2 (germline): SNHLY, FYNNEI. This CDR3 reads CASSGPNVITKNIQYF. The CDR3 bases are TGTGCCAGCAGTGGCCCAAACGTCATAACCAAAAACATTCAGTACTTC.

The rearrangement links TRBV6-6 to TRBJ1-4, with D tentatively TRBD1 (5 bases). Trimming took off 3 bases at V and 3 bases at J, with 8 bases between the two ends. Germline CDR1 is MNHNY and CDR2 is SVGAGI (reference sequence). The CDR3 contains 14 residues. CDR3 sequence (DNA): TGTGCCAGCAGTTATGGGGACGCTAATGAAAAACTGTTTTTT. Its protein is CASSYGDANEKLFF.